This T cell receptor beta chain was recorded in a study of tumor and adjacent non-tumor tissue in lung cancer. The overall study: Samples averaged about 4.17 million productive TCRbeta reads each.

Three rounds of nested PCR, following a modified ARM-PCR protocol, produced the TCRbeta library. TCRdb called the multiplex PCR reads again in MiXCR, with one record for every CDR3 protein. Of about 85,000 distinct CDR3 sequences in the sample, 61% were seen once. The template was RNA from unsorted bulk tissue. Sequencing was done on a sample of lung tumor tissue. The TCR was taken from an older man with non-small cell lung cancer.

CDR3 nucleotide sequence: TGCAGTGCCAGTGCAGGGGGCCGCTCTGAAGCTTTCTTT. Residues: CSASAGGRSEAFF. The chain couples TRBV20-1 to TRBJ1-1, with 8 positions matching TRBD1. This CDR3 region has 13 residues. The trim removed 6 bases at V and 6 bases at J, leaving 9 bases unmatched. The germline V gene has CDR1 DFQATT and CDR2 SNEGSKA (reference sequence).